This TCR beta chain was identified in a study of cytomegalovirus exposure and HLA in healthy donors. Amplification used 60 Vbeta primers and 13 Jbeta primers. Clones were sequenced by immunoSEQ multiplex PCR, and TCRdb holds only the in-frame ones, with some missing. The table has 75,000 to 95,000 clones, roughly four fifths seen once. Germline values: CDR1 MGHRA, CDR2 YSYEKL. The CDR3 spans 13 residues. The trim removed 6 bases at V and 10 bases at J, leaving 11 bases unmatched. The specimen sequenced was PBMCs. The source of this sequence is a woman aged 18 to 35 in good health and CMV-seropositive. The chain carries TRBV4-1 and TRBJ1-1; 7 positions match TRBD1. Here the CDR3 DNA reads TGCGCCAGCAGGGAACAGGGGATAAGTTTAGCTTTCTTT. Translation gives CASREQGISLAFF.